This T cell receptor beta chain is drawn from a study of T cells in Graves' hyperthyroidism and ophthalmopathy. This clonotype has only a few counts. TCR beta CDR3 regions were amplified from RNA. HTBI primers were employed in a first-round RT-PCR of the TCR CDR3. In TCRdb, the multiplex PCR reads were re-called with MiXCR into one record per CDR3 protein. The sample carries about 720,000 distinct CDR3 sequences, roughly 15% recorded once. The CDR3 contains 13 residues. V was trimmed by 6 bases and J by 4 bases, leaving 10 bases between them. Germline assignment: CDR1 ENHRY and CDR2 SYGVKD. This clonotype was obtained from a man between 18 and 29 years old with Graves' hyperthyroidism. The chain couples TRBV10-3 to TRBJ1-5; D is unclear. Sequencing was done on a sample of blood. The CDR3 DNA reads TGTGCCATCAGCCCCGGGATAAATCAGCCCCAGCATTTT. It is translated as CAISPGINQPQHF.